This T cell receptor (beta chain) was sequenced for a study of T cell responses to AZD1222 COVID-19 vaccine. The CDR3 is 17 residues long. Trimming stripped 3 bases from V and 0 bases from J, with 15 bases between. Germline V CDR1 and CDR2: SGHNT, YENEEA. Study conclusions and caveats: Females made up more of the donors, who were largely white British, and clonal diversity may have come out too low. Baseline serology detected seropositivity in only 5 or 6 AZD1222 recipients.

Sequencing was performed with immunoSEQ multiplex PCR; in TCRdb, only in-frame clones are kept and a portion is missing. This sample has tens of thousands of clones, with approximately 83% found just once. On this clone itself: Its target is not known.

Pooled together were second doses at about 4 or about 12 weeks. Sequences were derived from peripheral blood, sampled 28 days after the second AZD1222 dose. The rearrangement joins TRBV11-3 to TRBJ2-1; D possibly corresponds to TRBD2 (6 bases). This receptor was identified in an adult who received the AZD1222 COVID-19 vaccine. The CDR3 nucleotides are TGTGCCAGCAGCTTGGGGCGGGGAGCGAGCTCCTACAATGAGCAGTTCTTC. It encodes CASSLGRGASSYNEQFF.